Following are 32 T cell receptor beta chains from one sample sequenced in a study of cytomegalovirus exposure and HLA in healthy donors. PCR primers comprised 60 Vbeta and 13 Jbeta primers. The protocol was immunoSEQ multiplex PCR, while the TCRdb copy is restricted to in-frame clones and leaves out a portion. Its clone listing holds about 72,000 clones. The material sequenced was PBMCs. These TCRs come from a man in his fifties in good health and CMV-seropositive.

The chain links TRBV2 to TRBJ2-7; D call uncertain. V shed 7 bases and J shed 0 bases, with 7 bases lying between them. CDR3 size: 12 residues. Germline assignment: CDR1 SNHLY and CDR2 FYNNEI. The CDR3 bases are TGTGCCAGCAATACATTCTCCTACGAGCAGTACTTC. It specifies CASNTFSYEQYF.

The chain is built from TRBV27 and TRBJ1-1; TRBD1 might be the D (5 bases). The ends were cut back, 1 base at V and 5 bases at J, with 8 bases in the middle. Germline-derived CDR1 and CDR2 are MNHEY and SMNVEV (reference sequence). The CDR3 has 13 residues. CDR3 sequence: CASSLFGGTEAFF. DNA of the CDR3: TGTGCCAGCAGTTTATTCGGGGGGACTGAAGCTTTCTTT.

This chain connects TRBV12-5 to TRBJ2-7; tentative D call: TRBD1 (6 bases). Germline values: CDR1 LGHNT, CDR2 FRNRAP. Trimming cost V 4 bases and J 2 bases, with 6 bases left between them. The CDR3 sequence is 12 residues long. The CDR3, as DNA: TGTGCTAGTGGTTGGGGGCCCTACGAGCAGTACTTC. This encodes CASGWGPYEQYF.

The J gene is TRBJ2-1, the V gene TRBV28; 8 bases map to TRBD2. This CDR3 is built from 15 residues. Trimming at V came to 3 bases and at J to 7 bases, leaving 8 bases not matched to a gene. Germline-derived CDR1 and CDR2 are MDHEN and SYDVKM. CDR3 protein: CASSFRGGGRNEQFF. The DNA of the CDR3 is TGTGCCAGCAGTTTCCGGGGGGGCGGTAGGAATGAGCAGTTCTTC. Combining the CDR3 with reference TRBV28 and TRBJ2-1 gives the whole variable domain DVKVTQSSRYLVKRTGEKVFLECVQDMDHENMFWYRQDPGLGLRLIYFSYDVKMKEKGDIPEGYSVSREKKERFSLILESASTNQTSMYLCASSFRGGGRNEQFFGPGTRLTVL.

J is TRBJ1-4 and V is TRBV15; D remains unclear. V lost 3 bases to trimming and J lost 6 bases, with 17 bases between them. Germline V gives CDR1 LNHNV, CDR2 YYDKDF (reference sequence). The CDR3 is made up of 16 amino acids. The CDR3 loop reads CATSSIEGFYDEKLFF. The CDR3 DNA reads TGTGCCACCAGCAGTATAGAGGGTTTCTATGATGAAAAACTGTTTTTT.

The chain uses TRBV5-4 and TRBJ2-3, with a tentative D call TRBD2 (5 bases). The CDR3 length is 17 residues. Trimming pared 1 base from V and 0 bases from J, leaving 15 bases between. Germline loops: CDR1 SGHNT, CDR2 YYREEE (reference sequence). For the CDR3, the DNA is TGTGCCAGCAGCTTGAGTTCTTCGGAGCGGAGCACAGATACGCAGTATTTT. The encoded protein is CASSLSSSERSTDTQYF.

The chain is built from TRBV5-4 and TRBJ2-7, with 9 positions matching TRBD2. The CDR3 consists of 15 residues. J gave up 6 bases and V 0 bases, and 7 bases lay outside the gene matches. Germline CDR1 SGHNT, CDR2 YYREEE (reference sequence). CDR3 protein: CASSLANRAGGEQYF. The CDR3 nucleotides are TGTGCCAGCAGCTTGGCCAATAGAGCGGGAGGCGAGCAGTACTTC.

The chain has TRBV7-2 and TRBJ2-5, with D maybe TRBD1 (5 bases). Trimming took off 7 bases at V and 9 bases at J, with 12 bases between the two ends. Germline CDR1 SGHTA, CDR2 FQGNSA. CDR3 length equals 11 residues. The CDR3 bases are TGTGCCAGCACCGCTGTGGGGCCCCAGTACTTC. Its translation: CASTAVGPQYF.

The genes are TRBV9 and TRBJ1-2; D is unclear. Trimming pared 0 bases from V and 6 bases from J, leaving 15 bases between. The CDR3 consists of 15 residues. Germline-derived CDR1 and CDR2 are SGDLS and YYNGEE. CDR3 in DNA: TGTGCCAGCAGCGTAGGGAATCGCGGCGGGAATGGCTACACCTTC. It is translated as CASSVGNRGGNGYTF. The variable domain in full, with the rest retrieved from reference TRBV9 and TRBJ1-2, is DSGVTQTPKHLITATGQRVTLRCSPRSGDLSVYWYQQSLDQGLQFLIQYYNGEERAKGNILERFSAQQFPDLHSELNLSSLELGDSALYFCASSVGNRGGNGYTFGSGTRLTVV.

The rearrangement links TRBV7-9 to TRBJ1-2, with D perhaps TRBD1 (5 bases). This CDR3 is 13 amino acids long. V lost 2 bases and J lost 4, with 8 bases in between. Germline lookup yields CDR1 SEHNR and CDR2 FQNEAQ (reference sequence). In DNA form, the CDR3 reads TGTGCCAGCAGCTTACAGGGAAGCTATGGCTACACCTTC. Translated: CASSLQGSYGYTF.

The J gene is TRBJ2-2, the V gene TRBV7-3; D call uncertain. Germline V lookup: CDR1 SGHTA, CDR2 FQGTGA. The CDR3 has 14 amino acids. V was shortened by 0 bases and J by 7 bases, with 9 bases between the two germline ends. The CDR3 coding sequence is TGTGCCAGCAGCTTAACGGCCGTGAACGGGGAGCTGTTTTTT. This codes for CASSLTAVNGELFF.

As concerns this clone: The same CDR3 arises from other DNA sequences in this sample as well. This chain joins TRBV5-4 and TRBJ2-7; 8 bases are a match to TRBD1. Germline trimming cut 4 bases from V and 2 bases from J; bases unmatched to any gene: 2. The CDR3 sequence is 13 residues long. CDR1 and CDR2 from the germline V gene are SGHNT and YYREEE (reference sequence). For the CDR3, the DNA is TGTGCCAGCAGCCTGGACAGGGCCTACGAGCAGTACGTC. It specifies CASSLDRAYEQYV.

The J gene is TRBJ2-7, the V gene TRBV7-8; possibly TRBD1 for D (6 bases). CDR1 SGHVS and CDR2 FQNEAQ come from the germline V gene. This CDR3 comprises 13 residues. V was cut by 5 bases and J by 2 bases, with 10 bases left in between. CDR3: CASSMTGPYEQYV. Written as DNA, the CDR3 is TGTGCCAGCAGCATGACAGGTCCCTACGAGCAGTACGTC.

CDR3 in DNA: TGTGCCTGGATAAGCTGGGGAGGGGGAAACACTGAAGCTTTCTTT. Translated: CAWISWGGGNTEAFF. V is TRBV30 and J is TRBJ1-1; D may be TRBD1 (6 bases). Germline V gives CDR1 GTSNPN, CDR2 SVGIG (reference sequence). The CDR3 spans 15 residues. V shed 4 bases and J shed 2 bases, with 17 bases lying between them.

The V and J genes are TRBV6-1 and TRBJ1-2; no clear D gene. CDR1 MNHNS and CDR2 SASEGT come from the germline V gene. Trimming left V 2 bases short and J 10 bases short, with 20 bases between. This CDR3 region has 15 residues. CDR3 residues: CASSEREAAIRDYTF. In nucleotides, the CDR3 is TGTGCCAGCAGTGAAAGGGAGGCAGCGATAAGGGACTACACCTTC.

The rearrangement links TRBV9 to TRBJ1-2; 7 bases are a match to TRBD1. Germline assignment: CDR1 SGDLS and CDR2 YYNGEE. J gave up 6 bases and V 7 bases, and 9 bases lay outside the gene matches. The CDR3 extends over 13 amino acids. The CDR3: CASSTGAADGYTF. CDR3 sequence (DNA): TGTGCCAGCTCTACAGGGGCAGCAGATGGCTACACCTTC.

As DNA, the CDR3 is TGTGCCAGCAGCTTAGGGGGACAGCACAATCAGCCCCAGCATTTT. Translated: CASSLGGQHNQPQHF. The J gene is TRBJ1-5, the V gene TRBV7-9; 7 nucleotides line up with TRBD1. V gave up 1 base and J gave up 3 bases; unmatched junction bases: 3. The CDR3 is 15 residues long. Germline loops: CDR1 SEHNR, CDR2 FQNEAQ (reference sequence).

The CDR3 is CASSKGNRELNTEAFF. The DNA for the CDR3 is TGTGCCAGTAGTAAGGGGAACAGGGAGTTGAACACTGAAGCTTTCTTT. The gene calls are TRBV19 and TRBJ1-1; maybe TRBD1 (6 bases). Between the trimmed V and J ends, which lost 4 bases and 0 bases, there was a span of 15 bases. This CDR3 comprises 16 residues. Germline-derived CDR1 and CDR2 are LNHDA and SQIVND (reference sequence).

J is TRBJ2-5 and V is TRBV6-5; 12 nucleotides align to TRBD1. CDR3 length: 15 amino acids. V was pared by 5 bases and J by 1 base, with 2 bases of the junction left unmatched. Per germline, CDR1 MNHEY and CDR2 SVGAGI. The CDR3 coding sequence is TGTGCCAGCAGTGGGACAGGGGGCCTCCAAGAGACCCAGTACTTC. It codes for CASSGTGGLQETQYF.

The CDR3 nucleotides read TGTGCCACCAGCGAAGACAGGGATCCGGGAAACACCATATATTTT. This codes for CATSEDRDPGNTIYF. J is TRBJ1-3 and V is TRBV15; 7 positions agree with TRBD1. CDR1 LNHNV and CDR2 YYDKDF come from the germline V gene (reference sequence). The CDR3 is 15 amino acids. The trim removed 5 bases at V and 4 bases at J, leaving 8 bases unmatched. Full variable domain (rest looked up from reference TRBV15 and TRBJ1-3): DAMVIQNPRYQVTQFGKPVTLSCSQTLNHNVMYWYQQKSSQAPKLLFHYYDKDFNNEADTPDNFQSRRPNTSFCFLDIRSPGLGDTAMYLCATSEDRDPGNTIYFGEGSWLTVV.

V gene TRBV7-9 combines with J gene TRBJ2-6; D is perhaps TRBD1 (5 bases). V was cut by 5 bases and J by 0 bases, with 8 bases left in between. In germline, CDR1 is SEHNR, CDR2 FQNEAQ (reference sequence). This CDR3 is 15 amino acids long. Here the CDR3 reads CASSRQSSGANVLTF. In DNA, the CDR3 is TGTGCCAGCAGCCGACAGAGCTCTGGGGCCAACGTCCTGACTTTC.

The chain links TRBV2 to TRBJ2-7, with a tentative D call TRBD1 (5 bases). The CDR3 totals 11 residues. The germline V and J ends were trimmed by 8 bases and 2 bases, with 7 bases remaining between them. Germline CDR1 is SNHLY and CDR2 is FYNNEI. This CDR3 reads CASGAAYEQYF. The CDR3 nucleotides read TGTGCCAGCGGGGCTGCCTACGAGCAGTACTTC. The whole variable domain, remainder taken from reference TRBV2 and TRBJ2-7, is EPEVTQTPSHQVTQMGQEVILRCVPISNHLYFYWYRQILGQKVEFLVSFYNNEISEKSEIFDDQFSVERPDGSNFTLKIRSTKLEDSAMYFCASGAAYEQYFGPGTRLTVT.

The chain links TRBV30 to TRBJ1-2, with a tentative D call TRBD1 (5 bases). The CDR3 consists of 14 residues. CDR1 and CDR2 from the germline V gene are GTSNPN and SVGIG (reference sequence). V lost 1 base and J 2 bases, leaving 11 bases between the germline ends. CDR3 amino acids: CAWSEGIVNYGYTF. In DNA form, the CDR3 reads TGTGCCTGGAGTGAGGGGATCGTGAACTATGGCTACACCTTC.

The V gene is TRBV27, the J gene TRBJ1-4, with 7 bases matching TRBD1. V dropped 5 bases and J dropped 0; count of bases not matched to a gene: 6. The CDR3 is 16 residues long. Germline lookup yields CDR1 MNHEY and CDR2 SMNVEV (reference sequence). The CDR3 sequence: CASSTGTATTNEKLFF. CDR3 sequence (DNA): TGTGCCAGCAGTACTGGGACAGCTACAACTAATGAAAAACTGTTTTTT.

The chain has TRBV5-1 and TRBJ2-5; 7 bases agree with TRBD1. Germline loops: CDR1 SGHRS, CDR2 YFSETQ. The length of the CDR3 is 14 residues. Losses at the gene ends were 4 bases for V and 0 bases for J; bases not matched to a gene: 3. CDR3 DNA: TGCGCCAGCAGCAGGGGACAGAACCAAGAGACCCAGTACTTC. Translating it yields CASSRGQNQETQYF. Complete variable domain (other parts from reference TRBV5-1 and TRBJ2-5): KAGVTQTPRYLIKTRGQQVTLSCSPISGHRSVSWYQQTPGQGLQFLFEYFSETQRNKGNFPGRFSGRQFSNSRSEMNVSTLELGDSALYLCASSRGQNQETQYFGPGTRLLVL.

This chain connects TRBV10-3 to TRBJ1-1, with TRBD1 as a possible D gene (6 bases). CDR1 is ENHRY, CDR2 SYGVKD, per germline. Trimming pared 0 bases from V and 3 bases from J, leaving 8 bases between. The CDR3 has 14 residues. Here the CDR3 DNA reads TGTGCCATCAGTGAGTCCCCAGGGGACACTGAAGCTTTCTTT. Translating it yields CAISESPGDTEAFF.

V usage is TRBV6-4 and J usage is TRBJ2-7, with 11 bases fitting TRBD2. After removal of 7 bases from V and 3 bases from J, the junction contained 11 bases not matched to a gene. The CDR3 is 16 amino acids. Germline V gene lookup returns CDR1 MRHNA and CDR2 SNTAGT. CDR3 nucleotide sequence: TGTGCCAGCACTACTAGCGGGGGCCGAAAGATCTACGAGCAGTACGTC. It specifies CASTTSGGRKIYEQYV.

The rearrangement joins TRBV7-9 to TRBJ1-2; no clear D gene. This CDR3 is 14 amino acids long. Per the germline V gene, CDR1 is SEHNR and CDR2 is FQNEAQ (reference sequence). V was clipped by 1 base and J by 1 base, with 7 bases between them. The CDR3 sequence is CASSLGALNYGYTF. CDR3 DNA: TGTGCCAGCAGCTTAGGTGCACTTAACTATGGCTACACCTTC.

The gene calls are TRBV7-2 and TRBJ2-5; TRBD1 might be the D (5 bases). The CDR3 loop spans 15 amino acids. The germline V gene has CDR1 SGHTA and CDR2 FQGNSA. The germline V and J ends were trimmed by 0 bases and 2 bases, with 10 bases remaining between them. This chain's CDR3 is CASSLAGRAQETQYF. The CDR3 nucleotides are TGTGCCAGCAGCTTAGCGGGGCGAGCGCAAGAGACCCAGTACTTC.

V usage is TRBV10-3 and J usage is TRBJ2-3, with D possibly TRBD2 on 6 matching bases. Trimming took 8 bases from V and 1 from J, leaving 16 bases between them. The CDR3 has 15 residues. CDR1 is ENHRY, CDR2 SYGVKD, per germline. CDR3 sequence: CAIALAGDGTDTQYF. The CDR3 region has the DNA TGTGCCATCGCACTAGCCGGAGATGGCACAGATACGCAGTATTTT.

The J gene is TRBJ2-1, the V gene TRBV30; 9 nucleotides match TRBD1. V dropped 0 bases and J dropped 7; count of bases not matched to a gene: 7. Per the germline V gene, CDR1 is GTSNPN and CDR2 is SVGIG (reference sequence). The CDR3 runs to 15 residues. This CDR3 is CAWSVSGTGRNEQFF. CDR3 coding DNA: TGTGCCTGGAGTGTATCTGGGACAGGGAGGAATGAGCAGTTCTTC.

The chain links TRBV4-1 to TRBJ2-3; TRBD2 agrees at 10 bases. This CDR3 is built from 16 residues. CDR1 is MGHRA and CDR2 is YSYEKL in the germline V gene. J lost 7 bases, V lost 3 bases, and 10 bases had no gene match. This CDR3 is CASSHDTSGALYTQYF. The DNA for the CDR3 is TGCGCCAGCAGCCACGATACTAGCGGGGCATTGTATACGCAGTATTTT.